Listed below are T cell receptor beta chains from one sample, sequenced in a study of identical twins. One entry per CDR3 protein, called by TCRdb with MiXCR from the 5' RACE reads. The data hold 350,000 or so distinct CDR3 sequences, with roughly 9% observed a single time. Material: naive T cells sorted from blood. Source of these receptors: a woman between 45 and 65 years old in good health. The CDR3 runs from the conserved cysteine through the conserved F or W. Each record gives: V gene, D gene, clone size, J gene, CDR3 protein, CDR3 DNA. D genes are given only for firm matches. The size entry is marked missing in some rows and otherwise reads once, few, many or a size class.

V gene: TRBV5-1
D gene: TRBD2
clone size: -
J gene: TRBJ2-3
CDR3 protein: CTSSPGLAGVGTDTQYF
CDR3 DNA: TGCACCAGCAGCCCGGGACTAGCGGGAGTCGGCACAGATACGCAGTATTTT

V gene: TRBV28
D gene: -
clone size: many
J gene: TRBJ1-2
CDR3 protein: CASISRGRMHYGYTF
CDR3 DNA: TGTGCCAGCATTTCCAGGGGAAGGATGCACTATGGCTACACCTTC

V gene: TRBV27
D gene: -
clone size: many
J gene: TRBJ2-3
CDR3 protein: CASSLRRARGSLLTDTQYF
CDR3 DNA: TGTGCCAGCAGTTTACGGAGGGCTAGGGGGTCCTTATTGACAGATACGCAGTATTTT

V gene: TRBV29-1
D gene: -
clone size: many
J gene: TRBJ1-1
CDR3 protein: CSVEDGTEAFF
CDR3 DNA: TGCAGCGTTGAAGATGGGACTGAAGCTTTCTTT

V gene: TRBV29-1
D gene: TRBD1
clone size: -
J gene: TRBJ1-1
CDR3 protein: CSVSGTGLLNTEAFF
CDR3 DNA: TGCAGCGTTTCGGGGACAGGGTTACTGAACACTGAAGCTTTCTTT

V gene: TRBV7-9
D gene: TRBD1
clone size: few
J gene: TRBJ2-1
CDR3 protein: CASRSKGQHNEQFF
CDR3 DNA: TGTGCCAGCAGGTCAAAGGGACAGCACAATGAGCAGTTCTTC

V gene: TRBV29-1
D gene: -
clone size: -
J gene: TRBJ1-4
CDR3 protein: CSAQEAGGLFF
CDR3 DNA: TGCAGCGCACAGGAGGCGGGGGGCCTGTTTTTT

V gene: TRBV12-3/TRBV12-4
D gene: -
clone size: many
J gene: TRBJ2-7
CDR3 protein: CASSLFGGRLNYEQYF
CDR3 DNA: TGTGCCAGCAGCCTATTTGGGGGCAGGCTCAACTACGAGCAGTACTTC

V gene: TRBV29-1
D gene: -
clone size: many
J gene: TRBJ2-1
CDR3 protein: CSVGGGLLNGQFF
CDR3 DNA: TGCAGCGTTGGAGGGGGTCTTTTAAACGGGCAGTTCTTC

V gene: TRBV29-1
D gene: -
clone size: many
J gene: TRBJ1-1
CDR3 protein: CSVERDTEAFF
CDR3 DNA: TGCAGCGTTGAAAGGGACACTGAAGCTTTCTTT

V gene: TRBV11-3
D gene: -
clone size: -
J gene: TRBJ1-1
CDR3 protein: CASSLELGEAFF
CDR3 DNA: TGTGCCAGCAGCTTAGAGCTCGGGGAAGCTTTCTTT

V gene: TRBV5-5
D gene: -
clone size: -
J gene: TRBJ1-5
CDR3 protein: CASSLEYGNQPQHF
CDR3 DNA: TGTGCCAGCAGCTTGGAATATGGCAATCAGCCCCAGCATTTT

V gene: TRBV19
D gene: -
clone size: -
J gene: TRBJ1-1
CDR3 protein: CASSTAKGMNTEAFF
CDR3 DNA: TGTGCCAGTAGTACCGCAAAAGGGATGAACACTGAAGCTTTCTTT

V gene: TRBV29-1
D gene: -
clone size: many
J gene: TRBJ2-1
CDR3 protein: CSLRQESSYNEQFF
CDR3 DNA: TGCAGCTTGCGACAGGAGAGCTCCTACAATGAGCAGTTCTTC

V gene: TRBV27
D gene: -
clone size: few
J gene: TRBJ2-3
CDR3 protein: CASSFYGGVGTDTQYF
CDR3 DNA: TGTGCCAGCAGTTTTTACGGCGGTGTGGGCACAGATACGCAGTATTTT

V gene: TRBV6-1
D gene: -
clone size: few
J gene: TRBJ2-3
CDR3 protein: CASSDVDTSTDTQYF
CDR3 DNA: TGTGCCAGCAGTGATGTGGACACAAGCACAGATACGCAGTATTTT

V gene: TRBV20-1
D gene: TRBD1
clone size: many
J gene: TRBJ1-1
CDR3 protein: CSAHRGSNTEAFF
CDR3 DNA: TGCAGTGCTCACAGGGGTTCGAACACTGAAGCTTTCTTT

V gene: TRBV4-2
D gene: -
clone size: few
J gene: TRBJ2-1
CDR3 protein: CASSPRSTDEQFF
CDR3 DNA: TGTGCCAGCAGCCCTAGAAGCACTGATGAGCAGTTCTTC

V gene: TRBV9
D gene: TRBD2
clone size: -
J gene: TRBJ2-7
CDR3 protein: CASSTGLAGNYEQYF
CDR3 DNA: TGTGCCAGCAGCACGGGACTAGCGGGGAACTACGAGCAGTACTTC

V gene: TRBV3-1
D gene: TRBD1
clone size: -
J gene: TRBJ1-6
CDR3 protein: CASSPTGTGYSPLHF
CDR3 DNA: TGTGCCAGCAGCCCGACTGGGACAGGCTATTCACCCCTCCACTTT